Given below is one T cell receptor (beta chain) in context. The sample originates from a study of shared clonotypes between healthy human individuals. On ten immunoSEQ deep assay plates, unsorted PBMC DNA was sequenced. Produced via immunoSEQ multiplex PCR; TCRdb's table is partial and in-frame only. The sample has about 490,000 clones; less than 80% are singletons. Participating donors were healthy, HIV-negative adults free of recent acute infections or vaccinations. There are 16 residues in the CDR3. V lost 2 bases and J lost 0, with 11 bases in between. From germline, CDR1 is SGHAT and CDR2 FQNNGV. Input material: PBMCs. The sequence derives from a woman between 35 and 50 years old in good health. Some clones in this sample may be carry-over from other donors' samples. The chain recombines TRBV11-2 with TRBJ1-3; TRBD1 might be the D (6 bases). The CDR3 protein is CASSLTGGDSGNTIYF. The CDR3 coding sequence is TGTGCCAGCAGCTTAACGGGGGGCGACTCTGGAAACACCATATATTTT.